The source of this T cell receptor (beta chain) is a study of CD8+ T cells in alopecia areata. The authors extracted RNA and reverse transcribed it into cDNA as the sequencing template. The data were produced by immunoSEQ multiplex PCR, yet TCRdb's version contains in-frame clones alone and is incomplete. The sample has 90,000 to 100,000 clones, 41% seen once. CDR1 and CDR2 from the germline V gene are MNHNY and SVGAGI (reference sequence). Trimming removed 0 bases at V and 9 bases at J, with 12 bases between. The CDR3 is made up of 15 amino acids. Sequencing was carried out using CD4+ T cells sorted from blood. This TCR derives from a human donor with alopecia areata. This sequence joins TRBV6-6 and TRBJ1-6; D might be TRBD1 (5 bases). The CDR3, as DNA: TGTGCCAGCAGTTACTCGAGGCAGGGTGGTTCACCCCTCCACTTT. It specifies CASSYSRQGGSPLHF.